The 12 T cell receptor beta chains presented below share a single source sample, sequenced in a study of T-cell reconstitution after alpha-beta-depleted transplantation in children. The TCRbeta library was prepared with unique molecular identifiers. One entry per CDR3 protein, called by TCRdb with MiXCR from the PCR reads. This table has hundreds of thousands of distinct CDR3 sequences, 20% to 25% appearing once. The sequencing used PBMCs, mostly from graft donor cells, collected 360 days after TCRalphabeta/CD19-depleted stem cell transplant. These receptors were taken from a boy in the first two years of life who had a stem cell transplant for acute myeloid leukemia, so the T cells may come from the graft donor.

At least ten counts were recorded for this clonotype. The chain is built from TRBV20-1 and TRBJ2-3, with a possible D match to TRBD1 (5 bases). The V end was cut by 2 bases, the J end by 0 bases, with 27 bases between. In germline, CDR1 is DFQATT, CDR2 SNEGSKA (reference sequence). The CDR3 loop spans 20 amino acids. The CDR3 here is CSARLSRWGRLATSTDTQYF. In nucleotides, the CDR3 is TGCAGTGCTAGATTAAGTCGGTGGGGCCGATTGGCTACTAGCACAGATACGCAGTATTTT.

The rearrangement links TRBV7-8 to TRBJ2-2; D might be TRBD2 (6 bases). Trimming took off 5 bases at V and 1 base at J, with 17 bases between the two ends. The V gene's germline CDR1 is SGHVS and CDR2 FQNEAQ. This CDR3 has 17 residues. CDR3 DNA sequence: TGTGCCAGCAGCCCCCGGAGGGGCGGAGTGAACACCGGGGAGCTGTTTTTT. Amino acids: CASSPRRGGVNTGELFF. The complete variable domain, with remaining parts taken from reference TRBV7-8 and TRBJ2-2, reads GAGVSQSPRYKVAKRGQDVALRCDPISGHVSLFWYQQALGQGPEFLTYFQNEAQLDKSGLPSDRFFAERPEGSVSTLKIQRTQQEDSAVYLCASSPRRGGVNTGELFFGEGSRLTVL.

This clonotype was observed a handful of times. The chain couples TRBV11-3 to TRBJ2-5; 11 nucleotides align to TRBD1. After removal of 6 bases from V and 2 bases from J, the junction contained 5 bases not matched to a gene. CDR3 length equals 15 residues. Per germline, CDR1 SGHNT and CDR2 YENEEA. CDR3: CASRRGTGGQETQYF. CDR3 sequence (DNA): TGTGCCAGCAGACGTGGGACAGGGGGTCAAGAGACCCAGTACTTC.

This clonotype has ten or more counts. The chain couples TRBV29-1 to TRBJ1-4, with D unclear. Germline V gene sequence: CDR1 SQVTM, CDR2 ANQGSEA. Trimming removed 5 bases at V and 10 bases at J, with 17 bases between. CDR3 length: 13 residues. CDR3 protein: CSVLFTLSGKLFF. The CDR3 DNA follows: TGCAGCGTTCTCTTCACCCTATCAGGAAAACTGTTTTTT.

CDR3 in DNA: TGCAGCGTTGCGTCTCCTGGGGTGAACACTGAAGCTTTCTTT. This codes for CSVASPGVNTEAFF. This chain uses TRBV29-1 with TRBJ1-1; D uncertain. The CDR3 is made up of 14 amino acids. Germline CDR1 is SQVTM and CDR2 is ANQGSEA. V was clipped by 4 bases and J by 0 bases, with 12 bases between them.

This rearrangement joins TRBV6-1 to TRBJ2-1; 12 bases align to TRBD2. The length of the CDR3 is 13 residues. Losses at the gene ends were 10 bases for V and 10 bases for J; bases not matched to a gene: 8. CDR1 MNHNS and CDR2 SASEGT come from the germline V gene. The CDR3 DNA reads TGTGCCACCTCTAGCGGGGGGGGTCGGGAGCAGTTCTTC. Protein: CATSSGGGREQFF.

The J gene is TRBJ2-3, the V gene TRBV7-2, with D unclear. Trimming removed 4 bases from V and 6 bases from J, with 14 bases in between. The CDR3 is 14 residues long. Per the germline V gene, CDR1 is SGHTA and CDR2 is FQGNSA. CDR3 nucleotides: TGTGCCAGCAGCTCTACCGGCGGTTTGGATACGCAGTATTTT. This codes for CASSSTGGLDTQYF.

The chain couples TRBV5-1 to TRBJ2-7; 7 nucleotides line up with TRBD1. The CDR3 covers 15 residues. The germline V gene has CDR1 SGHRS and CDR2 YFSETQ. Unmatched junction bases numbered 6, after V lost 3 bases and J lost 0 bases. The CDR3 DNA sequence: TGCGCCAGCAGCTCCGACAGGGCGGTCTCCTACGAGCAGTACGTC. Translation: CASSSDRAVSYEQYV.

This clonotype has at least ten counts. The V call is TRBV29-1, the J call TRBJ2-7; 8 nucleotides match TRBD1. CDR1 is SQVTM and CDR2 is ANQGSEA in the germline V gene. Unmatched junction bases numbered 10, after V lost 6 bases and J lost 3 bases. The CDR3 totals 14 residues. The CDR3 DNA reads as TGCAGCGTCAGCCTTCCGGGACAGGACTACGAGCAGTACTTC. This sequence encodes CSVSLPGQDYEQYF.

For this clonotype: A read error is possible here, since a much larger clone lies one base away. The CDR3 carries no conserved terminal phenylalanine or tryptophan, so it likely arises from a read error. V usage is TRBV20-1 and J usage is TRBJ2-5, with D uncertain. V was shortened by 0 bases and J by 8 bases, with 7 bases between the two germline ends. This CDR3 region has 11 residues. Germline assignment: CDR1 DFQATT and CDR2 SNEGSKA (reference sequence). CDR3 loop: CSARDLRTQYS. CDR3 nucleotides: TGCAGTGCTAGAGATTTGAGAACCCAGTACTCC.

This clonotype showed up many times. The CDR3 region is CASSWTSGSSYNEQFF. CDR3 sequence (DNA): TGTGCCAGCAGTTGGACTAGCGGCAGCTCCTACAATGAGCAGTTCTTC. This chain links TRBV12-3 or TRBV12-4 with TRBJ2-1; 10 nucleotides agree with TRBD2. The CDR3 consists of 16 residues. Losses at the gene ends were 4 bases for V and 0 bases for J; bases not matched to a gene: 3.

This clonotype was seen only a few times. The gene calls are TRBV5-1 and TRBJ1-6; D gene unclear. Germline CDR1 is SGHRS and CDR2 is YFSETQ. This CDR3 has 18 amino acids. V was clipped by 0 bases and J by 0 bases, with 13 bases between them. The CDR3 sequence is CASSLVGSSSSYNSPLHF. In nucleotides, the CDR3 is TGCGCCAGCAGCTTGGTTGGCTCCTCGAGCTCCTATAATTCACCCCTCCACTTT.